The clone carrying this TCR beta chain has just one count. These data originate in a study of sequential checkpoint blockade in melanoma. Study summary: Patients were randomized 1:1 to nivolumab-then-ipilimumab or ipilimumab-then-nivolumab first-line. Both treatment sequences were followed by maintenance nivolumab.

The CDR3 consists of 19 residues. Germline loops: CDR1 MNHEY, CDR2 SMNVEV (reference sequence). J lost 5 bases, V lost 6 bases, and 13 bases had no gene match. Profiled with immunoSEQ multiplex PCR; TCRdb holds only in-frame clones, not every one. The sample lists 25,000 to 30,000 clones; approximately 83% were seen once. Treatment of the sample: randomized to nivolumab then ipilimumab (arm A) or the reverse (arm B). V is TRBV27 and J is TRBJ2-1, with 16 nucleotides matching TRBD2. The sequences come from CD8+ T cells sorted from blood (inferred from file names), collected from a patient given nivolumab and ipilimumab in sequence. This clonotype was obtained from a human donor with melanoma. The chain's CDR3 is CASRRLGTSGRAGHNEQFF. DNA of the CDR3: TGTGCCAGCAGGCGCTTGGGGACTAGCGGGAGGGCCGGGCACAATGAGCAGTTCTTC.